The clone carrying this TCR beta chain was seen ten or more times. The CDR3 extends over 15 amino acids. The germline V and J ends were trimmed by 3 bases and 6 bases, with 15 bases remaining between them. CDR1 is SGHRS and CDR2 is YFSETQ in the germline V gene. One entry per CDR3 protein results from TCRdb running MiXCR on the 5' RACE reads. The sample contains about 190,000 distinct CDR3 sequences, 10% to 15% of which appear only once. This specimen belongs to a study of CD8 T cells in ankylosing spondylitis. The chain is built from TRBV5-1 and TRBJ2-2; possibly TRBD1 for D (5 bases). Specimen: blood, either unsorted or a sorted T cell fraction (not recorded which). The sequence derives from a female donor with ankylosing spondylitis or in good health (not recorded which). CDR3 DNA: TGCGCCAGCAGCTCCACAGGCGATTACGCCGGGGAGCTGTTTTTT. Encoded protein: CASSSTGDYAGELFF.